This paragraph reports one T cell receptor beta chain. Its target is unknown. This specimen belongs to a study of CD8 T cells in Susac syndrome. From blood CD8+ and CD4+ T cells, the TCR beta chain was sequenced. The authors negatively isolated CD8+ and CD4+ T cells and FACS-enriched TEMRA cells. Study outcomes and limitations: The authors acknowledged that their TCR sequencing and HLA analysis involved a relatively small number of individuals.

Germline V CDR1 and CDR2: SGDLS, YYNGEE. The CDR3 is 15 amino acids. V dropped 0 bases and J dropped 1 base, with 11 bases sitting between them. RNA, at about 0.5 to 1 ug, was reverse transcribed with random hexamers. Amplification of TCR beta CDR3 by immunoSEQ multiplex PCR spanned 54 Vbeta and 13 Jbeta. Each CDR3 protein gets one entry after TCRdb re-called the immunoSEQ multiplex PCR reads with MiXCR. This sample has 150,000 to 200,000 distinct CDR3 sequences, with approximately 96% found just once. The TCR originated in a human donor with multiple sclerosis. Sequences were obtained from CD4+ T cells from PBMCs. The chain is built from TRBV9 and TRBJ2-7, with D perhaps matching TRBD1 or TRBD2 (6 bases each). The CDR3 loop reads CASSVGGTPSYEQYF. In nucleotides, the CDR3 is TGTGCCAGCAGCGTAGGCGGGACACCTTCCTACGAGCAGTACTTC. The full variable domain, in which reference TRBV9 and TRBJ2-7 provide the parts outside the CDR3, is DSGVTQTPKHLITATGQRVTLRCSPRSGDLSVYWYQQSLDQGLQFLIQYYNGEERAKGNILERFSAQQFPDLHSELNLSSLELGDSALYFCASSVGGTPSYEQYFGPGTRLTVT.